One and the same sample provided the 3 T cell receptor beta chains below, sequenced in a study of beta chain features in type 1 diabetes. Their recognized antigens are unknown. The entirety of the isolated RNA underwent reverse transcription, so expressed TCRB transcripts were sequenced. This table comes from immunoSEQ multiplex PCR, and its TCRdb copy is limited to in-frame clones, with some not included. The table records 200,000 to 300,000 clones, about a fifth of them present only once. Findings of the study overall: All four CD4+ subsets of Type 1 diabetes patients contained TCRB CDR3s that were moderately but significantly shorter.

The sample taken for sequencing was naive CD4+ T cells from blood. The receptors were sampled from a woman between 40 and 50 years old with type 1 diabetes.

The chain is built from TRBV19 and TRBJ1-1; D call uncertain. The CDR3 is made up of 13 amino acids. The germline CDR1 and CDR2 sequences are LNHDA and SQIVND (reference sequence). V lost 10 bases, J lost 2 bases, and 14 bases lay in between. Here the CDR3 reads CATSSQTNTEAFF. The DNA of the CDR3 is TGTGCCACCTCCTCCCAGACAAACACTGAAGCTTTCTTT.

The chain is built from TRBV28 and TRBJ2-7; D possibly corresponds to TRBD2 (6 bases). This CDR3 is built from 14 residues. V dropped 7 bases and J dropped 6 bases, with 19 bases sitting between them. Per the germline V gene, CDR1 is MDHEN and CDR2 is SYDVKM. The CDR3 loop reads CASTQRAAEGEQYF. The CDR3 region has the DNA TGTGCCAGCACCCAACGGGCGGCGGAGGGCGAGCAGTACTTC. Full variable domain (remainder filled in from reference TRBV28 and TRBJ2-7): DVKVTQSSRYLVKRTGEKVFLECVQDMDHENMFWYRQDPGLGLRLIYFSYDVKMKEKGDIPEGYSVSREKKERFSLILESASTNQTSMYLCASTQRAAEGEQYFGPGTRLTVT.

The sample holds a few counts of this clone. The chain combines TRBV27 with TRBJ1-3, with 7 bases lining up with TRBD1. This CDR3 has 16 residues. Germline V gene lookup returns CDR1 MNHEY and CDR2 SMNVEV (reference sequence). V was clipped by 6 bases and J by 2 bases; unmatched bases: 10. The CDR3 bases are TGTGCCAGCAGGCGCAGCCTACAGGGGACTGGAAACACCATATATTTT. Amino acid sequence: CASRRSLQGTGNTIYF.